This T cell receptor (beta chain) was sequenced for a study of PD-1 blockade in classical Hodgkin lymphoma (dated by TCRdb to the early 2020s). About the investigation overall: Nivolumab dosing was 3 mg/kg intravenously every 2 weeks, continuing until either disease progression or unacceptable toxicity. The study used TCR beta sequencing and CyTOF to define a peripheral blood immune signature of response to PD-1 blockade in classical Hodgkin lymphoma.

CDR1 and CDR2 (LGHNT, FRNRAP) derive from the germline V gene. Trimming removed 2 bases from V and 8 bases from J, leaving 11 bases between the germline ends. Inclusive of the bounding cysteine and phenylalanine, the CDR3 is 13 residues long. The retained sequence is limited to the CDR3, 39 bases, with the frame set at the first base. Explained via the paper, the time point label denotes: cycle 1 day 1 (C1D1), immediately before nivolumab initiation. Relapse after autologous stem cell transplantation had occurred in all trial patients, and cohorts A, B and C were distinguished by prior brentuximab vedotin exposure. The trial cohort included 56 patients with relapsed/refractory classical Hodgkin lymphoma, and each patient had a best overall response of complete response, partial response or progressive disease. Trial patients were treated with single-agent nivolumab in the multi-cohort phase II CheckMate 205 trial. An independent review committee assessed best overall response by applying the 2007 International Working Group response criteria. Trial PBMCs were collected just before the start of nivolumab (C1D1) and during therapy at cycle 2 day 1 and cycle 4 day 1. Peripheral blood was collected in 8 mL Vacutainer Cell Preparation Tubes, from which PBMCs were isolated by centrifugation and then cryopreserved.

Genomic DNA was extracted with the Qiagen DNeasy kit from unsorted PBMCs and from negatively selected CD4+ and CD8+ fractions. TCR beta CDR3 regions were amplified by immunoSEQ multiplex PCR using primers annealing to V and J segments. Amplification bias was minimized using a synthetic immune receptor repertoire, and residual bias was removed computationally after sequencing. The study's own analysis went as follows. Repertoire diversity was quantified as the Shannon entropy index using custom Python scripts. Unsorted, CD4+ and CD8+ repertoires were analyzed separately, except in combined analyses where CD4+ and CD8+ sequences were merged in silico. Clonal expansion was defined as at least a 2-fold frequency increase after treatment relative to C1D1, with a pseudocount of 0.5 for undetected baseline clones. Singleton clones were defined as clones with 0 or 1 copy at C1D1, and non-singleton clones were defined as clones with 2 or more copies. Clones expanded in unsorted samples were annotated as CD4+, CD8+ or unknown by matching protein sequences in sorted samples from the same patient. Diversity changes from C1D1 to C4D1 were tested in paired samples using Wilcoxon tests. TCRdb obtained this table from immuneACCESS and retained in-frame rearrangements with V and J assigned. These tables miss some clones; where compared with another copy, unresolved V genes account for less than half of the shortfall, and the remainder is unexplained. V and J calls and clone size are given by that table; D and trimming were obtained from the DNA. Across this sample there are 45,000 or so clones, with more than 70% seen only once. The ten largest account for 8% to 10% of the sample.

Paper-wide results and their limitations: Only a single clinical trial cohort was studied, and what caused the repertoire differences, possibly disease activity or prior therapy, remained undefined. Baseline TCR diversity was reported as lower in newly diagnosed patients than in healthy donors, and lower still in relapsed/refractory patients. Lower diversity was seen in patients whose nivolumab began less than 1 year after ASCT, and these patients were left out of later analyses so that immune reconstitution would not confound the results. Trial patients achieving complete response had baseline diversity similar to newly diagnosed patients, whereas partial responders and progressors had significantly lower diversity. A significant rise by C4D1 was seen in CD4+ but not CD8+ TCR diversity (p=0.0027 vs p=0.16), with the rise being most apparent in complete responders (p=0.02).

As for this clone: There is no known antigen for this receptor. No base-level quality is on record; no much larger clone is a single base apart.

The clonotype originates from a human donor with classical Hodgkin lymphoma. The material sequenced was peripheral blood mononuclear cells (PBMCs), taken at baseline. The rearrangement combines TRBV12-5 with TRBJ2-3, with the D segment identity uncertain. The sequenced DNA is TGTGCTAGTGGTTTGTACAATCAGGTTACGCAGTATTTT. This gives the protein CASGLYNQVTQYF.